The rows below give T cell receptor beta chains drawn from one sample of a study of blood T cell repertoires in COVID-19. TCRdb's copy holds only in-frame clones and misses some; the assay was immunoSEQ multiplex PCR. The sample holds 120,000 to 150,000 clones, around 84% seen once. Source material: peripheral blood. The receptors were gathered from a human donor in a cohort sampled during active COVID-19. Both conserved end residues are part of each CDR3. A D gene is named only where the DNA matches it firmly. The size field is filled for only some rows; it gives once, few, many or a size class.

clone_size d_call j_call v_call cdr3_nt cdr3_aa
few TRBD1 TRBJ1-5 TRBV19 TGTGCCAGTACCTCGGACAGGGCTGGCAATCAGCCCCAGCATTTT CASTSDRAGNQPQHF
. . TRBJ2-2 TRBV7-2 TGTGCCAGCAGCTTAGTTTCAGGGGCCGGCGGGGAGCTGTTTTTT CASSLVSGAGGELFF
. . TRBJ2-2 TRBV28 TGTGCCACCGAGTTCGCGAACACCGGGGAGCTGTTTTTT CATEFANTGELFF
. TRBD1 TRBJ1-1 TRBV5-1 TGCGCCAGCCATAGAGGTACGGGACAGGGCGGCACTGAAGCTTTCTTT CASHRGTGQGGTEAFF
. . TRBJ2-7 TRBV7-2 TGTGCCAGCAGCTCCTCGGACAGTCCCTACGAGCAGTACTTC CASSSSDSPYEQYF
. . TRBJ1-1 TRBV12-3/TRBV12-4 TGTGCCAGCAAATTACAGGCCAACACTGAAGCTTTCTTT CASKLQANTEAFF
. . TRBJ2-7 TRBV11-3 TGTGCCAGCAGCTCACCCTACTCCTACGAGCAGTACTTC CASSSPYSYEQYF
. TRBD2 TRBJ2-5 TRBV9 TGTGCCAGCAGCTTCCTTCCAGCGGGGGGACAAGAGACCCAGTACTTC CASSFLPAGGQETQYF
. . TRBJ2-3 TRBV9 TGTGCCAGCAGCGTTCGCGGTAGTCTAGGAACCACAGATACGCAGTATTTT CASSVRGSLGTTDTQYF
few . TRBJ1-1 TRBV27 TGTGCCAGCAGTCCCCTGGGCAGGGCCACTGAAGCTTTCTTT CASSPLGRATEAFF
. . TRBJ2-3 TRBV9 TGTGCCAGCAGCGTGGGCAGAAGCACAGATACGCAGTATTTT CASSVGRSTDTQYF
. . TRBJ2-2 TRBV19 TGTGCCAGTACCCCCGGAGGGAGAGGAACCGGGGAGCTGTTTTTT CASTPGGRGTGELFF
. TRBD2 TRBJ2-7 TRBV7-9 TGTGCCAGCAGCTTAACCGGGAGCGGGGGGCGGTACGAGCAGTACTTC CASSLTGSGGRYEQYF
. TRBD1 TRBJ1-5 TRBV19 TGTGCCAGTAGTATAGCACGGGACAGGGGTAATCAGCCCCAGCATTTT CASSIARDRGNQPQHF
. TRBD1 TRBJ2-1 TRBV18 TGTGCCAGCTCACCACGCGGGACAGGGGACAATGAGCAGTTCTTC CASSPRGTGDNEQFF
once TRBD2 TRBJ2-7 TRBV28 TGTGCCAGCACCCCCGGGGGGAACTACGAGCAGTACTTC CASTPGGNYEQYF
. . TRBJ2-7 TRBV7-2 TGTGCCAGCAGAATGAGGACAAACTACGAGCAGTACTTC CASRMRTNYEQYF
. . TRBJ2-7 TRBV14 TGTGCCAGCAGTCTTCAGGGATCCTACGAGCAGTACTTC CASSLQGSYEQYF
. TRBD1 TRBJ1-1 TRBV6-5 TGTGCCAGCTCGGGACAGATTAACACTGAAGCTTTCTTT CASSGQINTEAFF
. . TRBJ2-2 TRBV21-1 TGTGCCAGCAGCGCCTCTCCGGGACAGGCGAACTCGAACACCGGGGAGCTGTTTTTT CASSASPGQANSNTGELFF
. TRBD1 TRBJ1-1 TRBV19 TGTGCCACCAGGCCCGACAGGGTCGGCACTGAAGCTTTCTTT CATRPDRVGTEAFF
. . TRBJ2-7 TRBV29-1 TGCAGCCCACCCTTGAGAGGGAACGAGCAGTACTTC CSPPLRGNEQYF
. . TRBJ2-2 TRBV18 TGTGCCAGCTCACCAGTAGCAGGGTGGAACACCGGGGAGCTGTTTTTT CASSPVAGWNTGELFF
. . TRBJ2-7 TRBV27 TGTGCCAGCAGTTCCCGGGACAAGTACTCCTACGAGCAGTACTTC CASSSRDKYSYEQYF
. . TRBJ2-5 TRBV29-1 TGCAGCGTTCGGGCTGGAGGTGCCACCCAGTACTTC CSVRAGGATQYF
. . TRBJ1-5 TRBV10-3 TGTGCCATCAGTGAGGATAGTTATCAGCCCCAGCATTTT CAISEDSYQPQHF
many TRBD1 TRBJ2-7 TRBV6-6 TGTGCCAGCAGGCCCCCCGGGACAGGGGTGGGCGAGCAGTACTTC CASRPPGTGVGEQYF
few TRBD1 TRBJ1-2 TRBV10-3 TGTGCCATCAGTGAGTCACAGGGGGCGAGTGGCTACACCTTC CAISESQGASGYTF
. TRBD1 TRBJ1-2 TRBV10-3 TGTGCCATCAGTGAGTCTCCGGGACAGTCCCCCTATGGCTACACCTTC CAISESPGQSPYGYTF
. TRBD1 TRBJ1-1 TRBV7-9 TGTGCCAGCAGCCTCGGGACAGGGGTTAAAGGCACTGAAGCTTTCTTT CASSLGTGVKGTEAFF
. . TRBJ1-1 TRBV6-2/TRBV6-3 TGTGCCAGCAGCCCCCCCGACAGGCTGGCCACTGAAGCTTTCTTT CASSPPDRLATEAFF
. . TRBJ2-5 TRBV5-1 TGCGCCAGCAGCTTTAACGGGGTCGGGGAGACCCAGTACTTC CASSFNGVGETQYF
. TRBD1 TRBJ1-6 TRBV28 TGTGCCAGCAGCCCAGCTGGGACAGGGTTACGGTCACCCCTCCACTTT CASSPAGTGLRSPLHF
. . TRBJ2-2 TRBV7-2 TGTGCCAGCAGCTTAGACAGGTCGAACACCGGGGAGCTGTTTTTT CASSLDRSNTGELFF
. . TRBJ2-4 TRBV13 TGTGCCAGCAGCTCGTCAGGAGGAGCCAAAAACATTCAGTACTTC CASSSSGGAKNIQYF
few . TRBJ1-1 TRBV21-1 TGTGCCAGCAGCACCCCCCAGGGCACCCCGAACACTGAAGCTTTCTTT CASSTPQGTPNTEAFF
. TRBD1 TRBJ1-2 TRBV6-5 TGTGCCAGCAGTTACCGACAGGGGGGCGGCGGCTACACCTTC CASSYRQGGGGYTF
. . TRBJ1-2 TRBV2 TGTGCCAGCAGTCCTTCGGGTCCATATGGCTACACCTTC CASSPSGPYGYTF
. . TRBJ1-4 TRBV19 TGTGCCAGTAGGAGGGAGAATGAAAAACTGTTTTTT CASRRENEKLFF
. . TRBJ1-6 TRBV27 TGTGCCAGCAGTTCCTTAGGGAGCTCACCCCTCCACTTT CASSSLGSSPLHF